Listed below are T cell receptor beta chains from one sample, sequenced in a study of control samples from healthy donors and cancer patients. Profiling relied on immunoSEQ multiplex PCR, and the TCRdb table lists in-frame clones only, not all of them. The sample consists of about 160,000 clones, nearly 96% of them appearing once. Sequenced material: blood. All receptors derive from a woman aged 25 to 39 in good health. CDR3s include the opening cysteine and the closing phenylalanine or tryptophan. The order of the fields is CDR3 length, clone size, J gene, V gene, D gene, CDR3 DNA, CDR3 protein. The D gene is left open where the match is weak. Only part of the rows carry a size: once, few, many, or a class if the clone is expanded.

cdr3_length: 16; clone_size: NA; j_call: TRBJ1-1; v_call: TRBV18; d_call: NA; cdr3_nt: TGTGCCAGCTCACCATTCGAGGGACAACAGAACACTGAAGCTTTCTTT; cdr3_aa: CASSPFEGQQNTEAFF
cdr3_length: 11; clone_size: NA; j_call: TRBJ2-2; v_call: TRBV19; d_call: NA; cdr3_nt: TGTGCCAGTAGTTTAGCCGGGGAGCTGTTTTTT; cdr3_aa: CASSLAGELFF
cdr3_length: 17; clone_size: NA; j_call: TRBJ1-2; v_call: TRBV5-3; d_call: TRBD1; cdr3_nt: TGTGCCAGAAGCCTGGGTGACTTTGTCGCAGGGGGCTTGGGCTACACCTTC; cdr3_aa: CARSLGDFVAGGLGYTF
cdr3_length: 16; clone_size: NA; j_call: TRBJ2-7; v_call: TRBV28; d_call: TRBD2; cdr3_nt: TGTGCCAGCAGTTTACCCGGGAGCGGGGGCTCCTACGAGCAGTACTTC; cdr3_aa: CASSLPGSGGSYEQYF
cdr3_length: 18; clone_size: NA; j_call: TRBJ1-5; v_call: TRBV30; d_call: NA; cdr3_nt: TGTGCCTGGAGCCTACATTTCCGGGACTTCCCTAGCAATCAGCCCCAGCATTTT; cdr3_aa: CAWSLHFRDFPSNQPQHF
cdr3_length: 17; clone_size: NA; j_call: TRBJ1-1; v_call: TRBV7-9; d_call: NA; cdr3_nt: TGTGCCAGCAGCCTAAAGCCCTCCCACACGGGGCGGGCTGAAGCTTTCTTT; cdr3_aa: CASSLKPSHTGRAEAFF
cdr3_length: 15; clone_size: NA; j_call: TRBJ2-2; v_call: TRBV6-4; d_call: NA; cdr3_nt: TGTGCCAGCATTCCAGGGTCCCTTGGCACCGGGGAGCTGTTTTTT; cdr3_aa: CASIPGSLGTGELFF
cdr3_length: 13; clone_size: NA; j_call: TRBJ1-4; v_call: TRBV5-1; d_call: NA; cdr3_nt: TGCGCCAGCAGCTTGGGGGCAGGTGAAAAACTGTTTTTT; cdr3_aa: CASSLGAGEKLFF
cdr3_length: 15; clone_size: NA; j_call: TRBJ2-2; v_call: TRBV9; d_call: NA; cdr3_nt: TGTGCCAGCAGCACGCGGTTTAGCGGCCCCGGGGAGCTGTTTTTT; cdr3_aa: CASSTRFSGPGELFF
cdr3_length: 16; clone_size: NA; j_call: TRBJ2-6; v_call: TRBV7-9; d_call: TRBD1; cdr3_nt: TGTGCCAGCAGCTTAGGACAGGGGTCTGGGGCCAACGTCCTGACTTTC; cdr3_aa: CASSLGQGSGANVLTF
cdr3_length: 14; clone_size: NA; j_call: TRBJ1-2; v_call: TRBV30; d_call: TRBD1; cdr3_nt: TGTGCCTGGAGTGACAGGGGGTGGGGGTATGGCTACACCTTC; cdr3_aa: CAWSDRGWGYGYTF
cdr3_length: 13; clone_size: NA; j_call: TRBJ2-1; v_call: TRBV7-8; d_call: NA; cdr3_nt: TGTGCCAGCAGCTCTACCCACAGGGAGGCCAGGTTCTTC; cdr3_aa: CASSSTHREARFF
cdr3_length: 15; clone_size: NA; j_call: TRBJ2-1; v_call: TRBV18; d_call: TRBD1; cdr3_nt: TGTGCCAGCTCACCAAAGACAGGGCCCTACAATGAGCAGTTCTTC; cdr3_aa: CASSPKTGPYNEQFF
cdr3_length: 16; clone_size: NA; j_call: TRBJ1-4; v_call: TRBV4-2; d_call: NA; cdr3_nt: TGTGCCAGCAGCCAAGATAGGCCGCGGGGTGACGAAAAACTGTTTTTT; cdr3_aa: CASSQDRPRGDEKLFF
cdr3_length: 12; clone_size: NA; j_call: TRBJ1-2; v_call: TRBV6-2/TRBV6-3; d_call: NA; cdr3_nt: TGTGCCAGCAGCTCTTGGACAGCCTATTACACCTTC; cdr3_aa: CASSSWTAYYTF
cdr3_length: 14; clone_size: NA; j_call: TRBJ1-6; v_call: TRBV30; d_call: NA; cdr3_nt: TGTGCCTGGGGAGGGAGCTCCTATAATTCACCCCTCCACTTT; cdr3_aa: CAWGGSSYNSPLHF
cdr3_length: 13; clone_size: NA; j_call: TRBJ1-4; v_call: TRBV10-2; d_call: TRBD1; cdr3_nt: TGCGCCAGCAGGGACAGGGGGGATGAAAAACTGTTTTTT; cdr3_aa: CASRDRGDEKLFF
cdr3_length: 14; clone_size: NA; j_call: TRBJ2-4; v_call: TRBV5-6; d_call: TRBD2; cdr3_nt: TGTGCCAGCAGCTTTAGCGGGAGTTTAAACATTCAGTACTTC; cdr3_aa: CASSFSGSLNIQYF
cdr3_length: 18; clone_size: once; j_call: TRBJ2-3; v_call: TRBV7-9; d_call: TRBD2; cdr3_nt: TGTGCCAGCAGCTTACCCACTAGCGGGGGGACCAGCACAGATACGCAGTATTTT; cdr3_aa: CASSLPTSGGTSTDTQYF
cdr3_length: 14; clone_size: NA; j_call: TRBJ2-5; v_call: TRBV9; d_call: NA; cdr3_nt: TGTGCCAGCAGCGTAGAGGTCGGAGGGGAGACCCAGTACTTC; cdr3_aa: CASSVEVGGETQYF
cdr3_length: 15; clone_size: NA; j_call: TRBJ1-1; v_call: TRBV4-1; d_call: TRBD1; cdr3_nt: TGCGCCAGCAGCCAAGTAAACAGGGGGAACACTGAAGCTTTCTTT; cdr3_aa: CASSQVNRGNTEAFF
cdr3_length: 15; clone_size: NA; j_call: TRBJ2-7; v_call: TRBV9; d_call: TRBD1; cdr3_nt: TGTGCCAGCAGCCCGGGACAGGGGGCGGTCTACGAGCAGTACTTC; cdr3_aa: CASSPGQGAVYEQYF
cdr3_length: 13; clone_size: NA; j_call: TRBJ1-1; v_call: TRBV11-2; d_call: NA; cdr3_nt: TGTGCCAGCGAGGGACTGACGAACACTGAAGCTTTCTTT; cdr3_aa: CASEGLTNTEAFF
cdr3_length: 11; clone_size: once; j_call: TRBJ1-2; v_call: TRBV28; d_call: NA; cdr3_nt: TGTGCCAGCAGTAGTGCGGCTGGCTACACCTTC; cdr3_aa: CASSSAAGYTF
cdr3_length: 14; clone_size: NA; j_call: TRBJ2-2; v_call: TRBV12-5; d_call: NA; cdr3_nt: TGTGCTAGTGGTTGGGGGGCGGACACCGGGGAGCTGTTTTTT; cdr3_aa: CASGWGADTGELFF
cdr3_length: 20; clone_size: NA; j_call: TRBJ2-3; v_call: TRBV19; d_call: TRBD2; cdr3_nt: TGTGCCAGTAGTGGTCTGAAGGGACTAGCGGGAGGAGGCGGCACAGATACGCAGTATTTT; cdr3_aa: CASSGLKGLAGGGGTDTQYF
cdr3_length: 15; clone_size: NA; j_call: TRBJ1-5; v_call: TRBV19; d_call: TRBD1; cdr3_nt: TGTGCCAGTAGTACCACAGGGGTCTGGGGTCAGCCCCAGCATTTT; cdr3_aa: CASSTTGVWGQPQHF
cdr3_length: 16; clone_size: NA; j_call: TRBJ2-3; v_call: TRBV3-1/TRBV3-2; d_call: TRBD2; cdr3_nt: TGTGCCAGCAGCCAAGGACTAGCGGGAGGGCCAGATACGCAGTATTTT; cdr3_aa: CASSQGLAGGPDTQYF
cdr3_length: 13; clone_size: NA; j_call: TRBJ2-2; v_call: TRBV5-1; d_call: NA; cdr3_nt: TGCGCCAGCAGCTTGGACGGGACCGGGGAGCTGTTTTTT; cdr3_aa: CASSLDGTGELFF
cdr3_length: 11; clone_size: NA; j_call: TRBJ2-1; v_call: TRBV29-1; d_call: NA; cdr3_nt: TGCAGCGTTTTTCGCAACAATGAGCAGTTCTTC; cdr3_aa: CSVFRNNEQFF
cdr3_length: 16; clone_size: NA; j_call: TRBJ1-1; v_call: TRBV7-2; d_call: NA; cdr3_nt: TGTGCCAGCAGCTTGGGTCCGGGGGCTGGGGGCACTGAAGCTTTCTTT; cdr3_aa: CASSLGPGAGGTEAFF
cdr3_length: 13; clone_size: NA; j_call: TRBJ1-2; v_call: TRBV6-5; d_call: NA; cdr3_nt: TGTGCCAGCAGCGGAAGGGGGAACTATGGCTACACCTTC; cdr3_aa: CASSGRGNYGYTF
cdr3_length: 17; clone_size: NA; j_call: TRBJ1-6; v_call: TRBV3-1/TRBV3-2; d_call: TRBD1; cdr3_nt: TGTGCCAGCAGCCGCGGGACAGGGGCACGTTTTAATTCACCCCTCCACTTT; cdr3_aa: CASSRGTGARFNSPLHF
cdr3_length: 15; clone_size: NA; j_call: TRBJ1-2; v_call: TRBV7-2; d_call: NA; cdr3_nt: TGTGCCAGCAGCTTAGGGGCCAGGACCCTCTATGGCTACACCTTC; cdr3_aa: CASSLGARTLYGYTF
cdr3_length: 15; clone_size: NA; j_call: TRBJ2-5; v_call: TRBV5-4; d_call: NA; cdr3_nt: TGTGCCAGCAGCTTGGCGGCAGGGACTTTCGAGACCCAGTACTTC; cdr3_aa: CASSLAAGTFETQYF
cdr3_length: 14; clone_size: NA; j_call: TRBJ1-1; v_call: TRBV7-9; d_call: TRBD1; cdr3_nt: TGTGCCAGCAGTACGACAGGGGCAGCCACTGAAGCTTTCTTT; cdr3_aa: CASSTTGAATEAFF
cdr3_length: 18; clone_size: once; j_call: TRBJ1-5; v_call: TRBV27; d_call: TRBD1; cdr3_nt: TGTGCCAGCAGTTTACTTTACAGGGGCTTAAATGGCAATCAGCCCCAGCATTTT; cdr3_aa: CASSLLYRGLNGNQPQHF
cdr3_length: 15; clone_size: NA; j_call: TRBJ2-1; v_call: TRBV5-1; d_call: TRBD2; cdr3_nt: TGCGCCAGCAGCTTGCGGGCGGGAGGGAAATTTGAGCAGTTCTTC; cdr3_aa: CASSLRAGGKFEQFF
cdr3_length: 15; clone_size: NA; j_call: TRBJ1-5; v_call: TRBV28; d_call: NA; cdr3_nt: TGTGCCAGCAGTTTAGCGGACCGTCCCAATCAGCCCCAGCATTTT; cdr3_aa: CASSLADRPNQPQHF
cdr3_length: 14; clone_size: NA; j_call: TRBJ1-6; v_call: TRBV6-1; d_call: NA; cdr3_nt: TGTGCCAGCAGCGACACCAAGGGGCTTTCACCCCTCCACTTT; cdr3_aa: CASSDTKGLSPLHF
cdr3_length: 12; clone_size: NA; j_call: TRBJ2-7; v_call: TRBV15; d_call: NA; cdr3_nt: TGTGCCACCAGCAGAGATTGGGACGAGCAGTACTTC; cdr3_aa: CATSRDWDEQYF
cdr3_length: 14; clone_size: NA; j_call: TRBJ2-1; v_call: TRBV28; d_call: TRBD1; cdr3_nt: TGTGCCAGCAGCCGTGAGGGGGCGTGGAATGAGCAGTTCTTC; cdr3_aa: CASSREGAWNEQFF
cdr3_length: 15; clone_size: NA; j_call: TRBJ2-7; v_call: TRBV9; d_call: NA; cdr3_nt: TGTGCCAGCAGCGTCGGACCCATAGCCTCCTACGAGCAGTACTTC; cdr3_aa: CASSVGPIASYEQYF
cdr3_length: 14; clone_size: NA; j_call: TRBJ2-1; v_call: TRBV30; d_call: NA; cdr3_nt: TGTGCCTGGAGATCCCGGGTGTGGGACAATGAGCAGTTCTTC; cdr3_aa: CAWRSRVWDNEQFF
cdr3_length: 14; clone_size: NA; j_call: TRBJ2-5; v_call: TRBV4-2; d_call: NA; cdr3_nt: TGTGCCAGCAGCCAGGCGGGGGCCCAAGAGACCCAGTACTTC; cdr3_aa: CASSQAGAQETQYF
cdr3_length: 15; clone_size: NA; j_call: TRBJ2-2; v_call: TRBV28; d_call: TRBD2; cdr3_nt: TGTGCCAGCACCTCGAGCGGGGGGGTCACCGGGGAGCTGTTTTTT; cdr3_aa: CASTSSGGVTGELFF
cdr3_length: 15; clone_size: NA; j_call: TRBJ1-6; v_call: TRBV5-1; d_call: NA; cdr3_nt: TGCGCCAGCAGCTTCAACCCCGGCTATAATTCACCCCTCCACTTT; cdr3_aa: CASSFNPGYNSPLHF
cdr3_length: 14; clone_size: NA; j_call: TRBJ1-5; v_call: TRBV2; d_call: TRBD1; cdr3_nt: TGTGCCAGCAGTGAACAGGGGGCACTTCAGCCCCAGCATTTT; cdr3_aa: CASSEQGALQPQHF
cdr3_length: 18; clone_size: NA; j_call: TRBJ1-1; v_call: TRBV5-1; d_call: NA; cdr3_nt: TGCGCCAGCAGCCCGAGGCCCCAAAGAACCCTTCAGAACACTGAAGCTTTCTTT; cdr3_aa: CASSPRPQRTLQNTEAFF
cdr3_length: 15; clone_size: NA; j_call: TRBJ1-5; v_call: TRBV5-8; d_call: TRBD1; cdr3_nt: TGTGCCAGCAGGGGTACAGGGGGAGCCAATCAGCCCCAGCATTTT; cdr3_aa: CASRGTGGANQPQHF
cdr3_length: 13; clone_size: NA; j_call: TRBJ2-1; v_call: TRBV6-5; d_call: TRBD1; cdr3_nt: TGTGCCAGTGCGCAGGGGGCCTACAATGAGCAGTTCTTC; cdr3_aa: CASAQGAYNEQFF
cdr3_length: 13; clone_size: NA; j_call: TRBJ1-2; v_call: TRBV2; d_call: NA; cdr3_nt: TGTGCCAGCAGCTCGGACTCCCGGGGTGGCTACACCTTC; cdr3_aa: CASSSDSRGGYTF
cdr3_length: 14; clone_size: once; j_call: TRBJ1-1; v_call: TRBV7-9; d_call: NA; cdr3_nt: TGTGCCAGCAGCTTCGGGGGAATGAACACTGAAGCTTTCTTT; cdr3_aa: CASSFGGMNTEAFF